What follows describes a single T cell receptor (beta chain). The CDR3 length is 15 residues. Germline assignment: CDR1 MNHNS and CDR2 SASEGT. J gave up 2 bases and V 6 bases, and 9 bases lay outside the gene matches. This sample stems from a study of T cells in Graves' hyperthyroidism and ophthalmopathy. What was amplified from RNA transcripts were TCR beta CDR3 regions. The HTBI primer set served for first-round RT-PCR of the TCR CDR3. TCRdb re-derived calls from the multiplex PCR reads in MiXCR, one entry per CDR3 protein. Among approximately 590,000 distinct CDR3 sequences listed, around 14% were seen once.

This receptor was obtained from a woman in her thirties with Graves' hyperthyroidism. This chain joins TRBV6-1 and TRBJ2-7; 8 nucleotides agree with TRBD2. What was sequenced was blood. As DNA, the CDR3 is TGTGCCAGCAGGCCGGGGGGGATTAGTACCTACGAGCAGTACTTC. This gives the protein CASRPGGISTYEQYF.